Detailed here is one T cell receptor (beta chain). What it binds is unknown. Generated by immunoSEQ multiplex PCR, the TCRdb table keeps only in-frame clones and is missing some. The table includes fewer than 40,000 clones, around 60% detected once. This sample is part of a study of a mutant IDH1 vaccine in newly diagnosed glioma. Indicated time point: week 5, during vaccination. It was 300 ug of mutant IDH1 20-mer peptide that made up each vaccine dose, given with topical imiquimod. V lost 5 bases, J lost 11 bases, and 9 bases stayed unmatched. This CDR3 region has 11 residues. Germline V CDR1 and CDR2: SQVTM, ANQGSEA.

The specimen comprised PBMCs, sampled from a glioma patient whose treatment included an IDH1 peptide vaccine. This TCR was sampled from a woman aged 18-35 years with glioma. This chain links TRBV29-1 with TRBJ2-7, with 7 nucleotides matching TRBD1. As DNA, the CDR3 is TGCAGCGTTCTTCACCAGGGGGTTGAGTACTTC. It encodes CSVLHQGVEYF.